The clone carrying this T cell receptor beta chain was seen repeatedly, ten times or more. This record comes from a study of regulatory T cells in long-lasting Graves disease. Study information: Patients newly diagnosed with Graves' had been on antithyroid drugs for under 3 months.

The CDR3 has 15 amino acids. The germline CDR1 and CDR2 sequences are MDHEN and SYDVKM. Trimming removed 6 bases from V and 3 bases from J; junction bases left unmatched: 6. CDR3 regions were amplified by Arm-PCR using iRepertoire HTBI primers to build TCR beta libraries. TCRdb called the multiplex PCR reads again in MiXCR, with one record for every CDR3 protein. The table lists about 450,000 distinct CDR3 sequences, 16% of them singletons. Time point denoted: newly diagnosed GD, antithyroid drugs for less than 3 months. The TCR library used RNA extracted from PBMCs. Patients came from an endocrinology department in Xi'an, China. This sample was also put to use in a study of T cells in Graves' hyperthyroidism and ophthalmopathy. Per that study: Blood held most thyroid clonotypes expanded above 0.001 frequency. Researchers report that a 13 V-J model separated ophthalmopathy from stable hyperthyroidism.

This TCR was sampled from a woman under 40 with Graves disease. Sample: peripheral blood mononuclear cells (PBMCs), taken at new diagnosis, from a patient treated with antithyroid drugs. This sequence joins TRBV28 and TRBJ2-1, with TRBD1 matching over 9 bases. This CDR3 is CASRLRDRVYNEQFF. CDR3 sequence (DNA): TGTGCCAGCAGGCTCCGGGACAGGGTCTACAATGAGCAGTTCTTC.